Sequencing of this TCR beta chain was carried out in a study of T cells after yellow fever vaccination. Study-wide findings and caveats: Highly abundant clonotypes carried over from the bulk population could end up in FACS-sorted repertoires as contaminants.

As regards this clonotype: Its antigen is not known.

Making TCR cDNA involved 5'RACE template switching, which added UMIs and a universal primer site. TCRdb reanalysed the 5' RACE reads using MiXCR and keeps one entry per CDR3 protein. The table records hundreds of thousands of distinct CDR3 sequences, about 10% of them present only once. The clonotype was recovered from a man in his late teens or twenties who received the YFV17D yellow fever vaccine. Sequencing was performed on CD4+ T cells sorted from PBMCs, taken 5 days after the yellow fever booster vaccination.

The CDR3: CASIDRGGGPQHF. CDR3 in DNA: TGTGCCAGCATCGACAGGGGGGGAGGGCCCCAGCATTTT. J is TRBJ1-5 and V is TRBV2; 9 bases align to TRBD1. J lost 9 bases, V lost 7 bases, and 7 bases had no gene match. From germline, CDR1 is SNHLY and CDR2 FYNNEI. This CDR3 comprises 13 residues.